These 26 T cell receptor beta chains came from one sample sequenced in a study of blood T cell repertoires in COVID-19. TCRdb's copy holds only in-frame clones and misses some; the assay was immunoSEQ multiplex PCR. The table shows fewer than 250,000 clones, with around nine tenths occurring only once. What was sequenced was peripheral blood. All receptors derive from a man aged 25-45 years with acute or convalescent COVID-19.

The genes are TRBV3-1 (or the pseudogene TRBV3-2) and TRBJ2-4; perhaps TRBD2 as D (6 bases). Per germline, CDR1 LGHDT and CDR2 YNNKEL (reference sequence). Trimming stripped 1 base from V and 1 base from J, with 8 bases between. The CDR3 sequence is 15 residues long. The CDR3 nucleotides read TGTGCCAGCAGCCAAGGGAGGGGCGCCAAAAACATTCAGTACTTC. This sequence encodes CASSQGRGAKNIQYF.

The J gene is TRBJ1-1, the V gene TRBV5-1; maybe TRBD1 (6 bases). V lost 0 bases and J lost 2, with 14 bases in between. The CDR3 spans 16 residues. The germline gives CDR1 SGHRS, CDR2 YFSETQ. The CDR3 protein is CASSLVAGGLNTEAFF. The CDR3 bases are TGCGCCAGCAGCTTGGTGGCGGGGGGCCTCAACACTGAAGCTTTCTTT.

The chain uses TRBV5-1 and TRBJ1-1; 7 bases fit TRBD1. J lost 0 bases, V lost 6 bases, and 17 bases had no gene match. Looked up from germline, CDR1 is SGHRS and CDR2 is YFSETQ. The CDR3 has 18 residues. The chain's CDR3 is CASNLQGSPLNMNTEAFF. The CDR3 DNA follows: TGCGCCAGCAACTTACAGGGGTCTCCTTTGAATATGAACACTGAAGCTTTCTTT.

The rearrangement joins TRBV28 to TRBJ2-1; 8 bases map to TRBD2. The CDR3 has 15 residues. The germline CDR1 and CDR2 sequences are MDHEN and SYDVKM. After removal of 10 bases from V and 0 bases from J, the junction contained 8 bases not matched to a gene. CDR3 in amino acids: CATRQRGLSYNEQFF. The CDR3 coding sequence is TGTGCCACCCGTCAGCGGGGGCTCTCCTACAATGAGCAGTTCTTC.

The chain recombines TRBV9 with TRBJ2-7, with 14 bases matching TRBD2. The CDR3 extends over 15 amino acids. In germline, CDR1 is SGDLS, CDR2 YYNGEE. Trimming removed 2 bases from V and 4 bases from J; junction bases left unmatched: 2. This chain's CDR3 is CASSVGTSGRYEQYF. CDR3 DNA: TGTGCCAGCAGCGTTGGGACTAGCGGGAGATACGAGCAGTACTTC.

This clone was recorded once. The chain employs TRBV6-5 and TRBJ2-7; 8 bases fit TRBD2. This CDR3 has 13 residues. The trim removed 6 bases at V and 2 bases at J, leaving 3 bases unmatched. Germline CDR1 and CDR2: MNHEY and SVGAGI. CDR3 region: CASRRGGTYEQYF. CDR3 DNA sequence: TGTGCCAGCAGACGGGGGGGAACCTACGAGCAGTACTTC.

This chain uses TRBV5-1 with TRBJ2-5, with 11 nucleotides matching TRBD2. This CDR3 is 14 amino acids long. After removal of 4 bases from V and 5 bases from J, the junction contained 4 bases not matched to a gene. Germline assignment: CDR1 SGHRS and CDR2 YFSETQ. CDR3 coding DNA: TGCGCCAGCAGCACTAGCGGGGGTACGGAGACCCAGTACTTC. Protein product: CASSTSGGTETQYF.

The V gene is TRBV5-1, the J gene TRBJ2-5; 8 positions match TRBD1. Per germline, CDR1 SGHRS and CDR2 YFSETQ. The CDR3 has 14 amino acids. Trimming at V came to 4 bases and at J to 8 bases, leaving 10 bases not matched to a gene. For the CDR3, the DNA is TGCGCCAGCAGCGCAGCGCCGACAGGGGATACCCAGTACTTC. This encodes CASSAAPTGDTQYF.

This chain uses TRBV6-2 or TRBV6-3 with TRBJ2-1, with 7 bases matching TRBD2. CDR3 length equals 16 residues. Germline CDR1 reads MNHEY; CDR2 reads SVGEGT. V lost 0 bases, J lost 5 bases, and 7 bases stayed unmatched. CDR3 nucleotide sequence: TGTGCCAGCAGTTACTCGAGGCGCGGGGGAAACAATGAGCAGTTCTTC. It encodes CASSYSRRGGNNEQFF.

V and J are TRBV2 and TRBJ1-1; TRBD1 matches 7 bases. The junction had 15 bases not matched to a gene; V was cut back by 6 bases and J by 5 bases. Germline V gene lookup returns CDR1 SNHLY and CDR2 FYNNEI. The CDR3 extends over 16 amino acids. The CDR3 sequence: CASRWTETGSVTEAFF. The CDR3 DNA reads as TGTGCCAGCAGATGGACGGAGACAGGGTCGGTTACTGAAGCTTTCTTT. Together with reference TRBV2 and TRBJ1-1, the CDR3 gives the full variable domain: EPEVTQTPSHQVTQMGQEVILRCVPISNHLYFYWYRQILGQKVEFLVSFYNNEISEKSEIFDDQFSVERPDGSNFTLKIRSTKLEDSAMYFCASRWTETGSVTEAFFGQGTRLTVV.

CDR3 sequence reads: CASSPLGGVTYEQYF. CDR3 DNA: TGTGCCAGCAGCCCGTTAGGGGGGGTGACCTACGAGCAGTACTTC. This chain connects TRBV4-2 to TRBJ2-7, with a weak D call TRBD2 (7 bases). The germline V gene has CDR1 LGHNA and CDR2 YNFKEQ. Trimming removed 4 bases from V and 2 bases from J, with 15 bases in between. The length of the CDR3 is 15 residues.

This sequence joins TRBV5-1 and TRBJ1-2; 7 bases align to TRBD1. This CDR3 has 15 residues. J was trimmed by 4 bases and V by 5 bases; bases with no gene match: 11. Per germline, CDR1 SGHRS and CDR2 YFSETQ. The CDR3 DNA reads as TGCGCCAGCAGACTGACAGGGCTTTCTCTCTATGGCTACACCTTC. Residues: CASRLTGLSLYGYTF.

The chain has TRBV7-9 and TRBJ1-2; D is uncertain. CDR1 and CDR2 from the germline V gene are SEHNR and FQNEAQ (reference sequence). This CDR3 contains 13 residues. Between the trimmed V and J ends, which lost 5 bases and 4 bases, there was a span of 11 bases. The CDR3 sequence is CASSQRGVYGYTF. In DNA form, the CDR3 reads TGTGCCAGCAGCCAGCGTGGAGTCTATGGCTACACCTTC.

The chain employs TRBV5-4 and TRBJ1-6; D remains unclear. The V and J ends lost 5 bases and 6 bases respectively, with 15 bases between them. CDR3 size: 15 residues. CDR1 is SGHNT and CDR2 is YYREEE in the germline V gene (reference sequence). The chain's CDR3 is CASSYRDLLNSPLHF. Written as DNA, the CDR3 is TGTGCCAGCAGTTACCGGGATCTTCTTAATTCACCCCTCCACTTT.

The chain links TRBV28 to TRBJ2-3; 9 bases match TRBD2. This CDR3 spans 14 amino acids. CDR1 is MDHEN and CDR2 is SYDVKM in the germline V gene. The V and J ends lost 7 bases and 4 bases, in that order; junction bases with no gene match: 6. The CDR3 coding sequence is TGTGCCAGCAAGGGCGGGGGGGCCGCAGATACGCAGTATTTT. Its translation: CASKGGGAADTQYF.

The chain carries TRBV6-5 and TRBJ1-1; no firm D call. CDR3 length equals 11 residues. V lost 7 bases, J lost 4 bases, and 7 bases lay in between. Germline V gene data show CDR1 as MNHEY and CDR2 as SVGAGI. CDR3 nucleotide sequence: TGTGCCAGCAATCGAGGCACTGAAGCTTTCTTT. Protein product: CASNRGTEAFF.

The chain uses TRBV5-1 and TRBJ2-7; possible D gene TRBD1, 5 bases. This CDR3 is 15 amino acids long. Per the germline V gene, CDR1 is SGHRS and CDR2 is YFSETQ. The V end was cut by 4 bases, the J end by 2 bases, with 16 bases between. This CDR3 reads CASSPLIQTAYEQYF. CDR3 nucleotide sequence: TGCGCCAGCAGCCCTCTGATCCAGACAGCCTACGAGCAGTACTTC. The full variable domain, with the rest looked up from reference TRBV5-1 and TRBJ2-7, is KAGVTQTPRYLIKTRGQQVTLSCSPISGHRSVSWYQQTPGQGLQFLFEYFSETQRNKGNFPGRFSGRQFSNSRSEMNVSTLELGDSALYLCASSPLIQTAYEQYFGPGTRLTVT.

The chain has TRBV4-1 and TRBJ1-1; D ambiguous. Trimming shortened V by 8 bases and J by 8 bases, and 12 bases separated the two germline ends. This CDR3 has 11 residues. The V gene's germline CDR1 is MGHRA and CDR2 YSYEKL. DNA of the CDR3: TGCGCCAGCCGACATGCGAGCGAAGCTTTCTTT. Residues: CASRHASEAFF.

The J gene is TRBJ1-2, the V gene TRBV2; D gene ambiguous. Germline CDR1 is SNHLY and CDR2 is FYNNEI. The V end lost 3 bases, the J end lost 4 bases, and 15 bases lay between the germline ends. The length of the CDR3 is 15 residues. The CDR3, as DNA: TGTGCCAGCAGTGATACCCCGCTTGCGAGCTATGGCTACACCTTC. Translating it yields CASSDTPLASYGYTF.

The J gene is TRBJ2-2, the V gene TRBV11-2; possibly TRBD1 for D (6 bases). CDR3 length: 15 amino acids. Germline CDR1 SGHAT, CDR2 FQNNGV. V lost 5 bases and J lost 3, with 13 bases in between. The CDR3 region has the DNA TGTGCCAGCAGCCCTAGGACAGTAGACACCGGGGAGCTGTTTTTT. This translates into CASSPRTVDTGELFF.

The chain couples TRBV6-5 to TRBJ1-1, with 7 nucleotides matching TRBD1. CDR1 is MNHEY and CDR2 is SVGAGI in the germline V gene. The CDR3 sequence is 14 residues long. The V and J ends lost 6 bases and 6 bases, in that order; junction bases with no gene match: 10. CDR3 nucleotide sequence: TGTGCCAGCAGCAAACAGGGGTCAACCGCTGAAGCTTTCTTT. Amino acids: CASSKQGSTAEAFF.

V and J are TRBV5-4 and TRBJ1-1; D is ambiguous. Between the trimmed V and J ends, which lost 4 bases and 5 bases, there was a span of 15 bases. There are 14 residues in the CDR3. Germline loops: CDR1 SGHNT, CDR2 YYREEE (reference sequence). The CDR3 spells CASSPVDQETEAFF. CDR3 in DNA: TGTGCCAGCAGCCCGGTTGACCAGGAAACTGAAGCTTTCTTT.

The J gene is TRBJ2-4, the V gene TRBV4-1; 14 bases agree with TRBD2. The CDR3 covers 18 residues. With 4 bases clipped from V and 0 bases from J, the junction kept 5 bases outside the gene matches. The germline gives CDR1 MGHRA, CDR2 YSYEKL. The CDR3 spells CASSPGLAGGLAKNIQYF. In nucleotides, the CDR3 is TGCGCCAGCAGCCCCGGACTAGCGGGGGGTTTAGCCAAAAACATTCAGTACTTC.

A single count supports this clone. The chain's CDR3 is CATSDSRAPYEQYF. In DNA, the CDR3 is TGTGCCACCAGTGATTCTAGAGCTCCCTACGAGCAGTACTTC. This chain joins TRBV24-1 and TRBJ2-7; unclear D gene. Trimming took 2 bases from V and 2 from J, leaving 9 bases between them. The germline CDR1 and CDR2 sequences are KGHDR and SFDVKD. This CDR3 has 14 amino acids.

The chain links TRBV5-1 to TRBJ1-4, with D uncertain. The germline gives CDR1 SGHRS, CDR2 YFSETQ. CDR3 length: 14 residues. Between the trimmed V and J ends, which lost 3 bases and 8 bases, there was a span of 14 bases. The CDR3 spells CASSSQAADEKLFF. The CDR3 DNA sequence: TGCGCCAGCAGCTCCCAGGCAGCGGACGAAAAACTGTTTTTT.

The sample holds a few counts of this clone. The CDR3 DNA follows: TGTGCCAGCAGGACAGGGGGACGTGGCTACACCTTC. It encodes CASRTGGRGYTF. This chain links TRBV28 with TRBJ1-2; 9 positions agree with TRBD1. The germline V gene encodes CDR1 MDHEN and CDR2 SYDVKM. The length of the CDR3 is 12 residues. Trimming removed 6 bases from V and 7 bases from J; junction bases left unmatched: 3.